The count of the clone carrying this T cell receptor beta chain is one. The data originate from a study of blood T cell repertoires in COVID-19. About the research overall: Collection of acute and convalescent COVID-19 samples took place in the United States, Italy and Spain.

The CDR3 is made up of 16 amino acids. Germline V gene data show CDR1 as MDHEN and CDR2 as SYDVKM. V lost 2 bases, J lost 0 bases, and 10 bases lay in between. Authors' methods: Using reference gene primer amplification, nucleated cell counts were estimated. Assay: immunoSEQ multiplex PCR; the TCRdb copy retains only in-frame clones and omits some. That table furnishes V, J and clone size, whereas the DNA furnished D and trimming. The sample includes 120,000 or so clones, around four fifths of them seen just once. This sequence joins TRBV28 and TRBJ1-4; D unresolved. The source is a man older than 75 with active or convalescent COVID-19. Sequenced input: peripheral blood. The CDR3: CASSLVRFPTNEKLFF. The CDR3 DNA follows: TGTGCCAGCAGTTTAGTTCGGTTTCCAACTAATGAAAAACTGTTTTTT.